This T cell receptor beta chain emerged from a study of CD8 T cells in ankylosing spondylitis. Notes on the study in general: Some motif variants were previously reported in reactive arthritis synovial fluid and blood. Seemingly characteristic of ankylosing spondylitis blood was a TCR beta motif consisting of several highly homologous variants.

TCRdb itself ran the 5' RACE reads through MiXCR, one entry per CDR3 protein. The sample shows 750,000 to 850,000 distinct CDR3 sequences, about 11% of them seen only once. On this clonotype: Its cognate antigen is unknown.

Germline assignment: CDR1 DFQATT and CDR2 SNEGSKA (reference sequence). CDR3 length: 12 residues. V was pared by 3 bases and J by 7 bases, with 12 bases between. This chain uses TRBV20-1 with TRBJ1-1; D is uncertain. This TCR was recovered from a male donor with ankylosing spondylitis. The sequencing input was blood, either unsorted or a sorted T cell fraction (not recorded which). The CDR3 region is CSARLQPVEAFF. CDR3 DNA sequence: TGCAGTGCTAGGCTCCAGCCCGTTGAAGCTTTCTTT.